The 32 T cell receptor beta chains presented below share a single source sample, sequenced in a study of blood T cell repertoires in COVID-19. Some clones are missing from TCRdb's copy, which holds only in-frame ones; the method was immunoSEQ multiplex PCR. The sample gives tens of thousands of clones, roughly 90% of which show up once; about 3.2% is in the top ten. The sequencing input was peripheral blood. The receptors come from a woman in her 70s with acute or convalescent COVID-19.

The rearrangement uses TRBV19 and TRBJ1-6; maybe TRBD1 (6 bases). Germline CDR1 is LNHDA and CDR2 is SQIVND (reference sequence). The CDR3 sequence is 14 residues long. Trimming left V 7 bases short and J 7 bases short, with 14 bases between. CDR3 coding DNA: TGTGCCAGTACCACAGGGTGGTGGAATTCACCCCTCCACTTT. It specifies CASTTGWWNSPLHF.

CDR3 DNA: TGTGCCAGTAGTATAATAGTCGGACAGGGCAATCAGCCCCAGCATTTT. Translating gives CASSIIVGQGNQPQHF. The chain links TRBV19 to TRBJ1-5; 7 nucleotides align to TRBD1. V trimming: 2 bases; J trimming: 2 bases; junction bases outside the gene matches: 6. The CDR3 sequence is 16 residues long. Germline V lookup: CDR1 LNHDA, CDR2 SQIVND (reference sequence).

The chain has TRBV15 and TRBJ2-7, with 7 bases aligning to TRBD2. Germline assignment: CDR1 LNHNV and CDR2 YYDKDF (reference sequence). V lost 1 base to trimming and J lost 9 bases; unmatched junction nucleotides: 15. The CDR3 covers 16 residues. The CDR3 sequence is CATSRAGGGTMGGQYF. The CDR3 nucleotides are TGTGCCACCAGCAGAGCGGGGGGAGGCACCATGGGCGGGCAGTACTTC.

The rearrangement links TRBV7-8 to TRBJ2-4; 7 bases are shared with TRBD1. This CDR3 spans 16 amino acids. Germline CDR1 is SGHVS and CDR2 is FQNEAQ. J lost 7 bases, V lost 1 base, and 10 bases had no gene match. The CDR3 is CASSLGHRGARNIQYF. DNA for the CDR3: TGTGCCAGCAGCTTAGGCCACAGGGGTGCTCGGAACATTCAGTACTTC.

The chain is built from TRBV5-6 and TRBJ2-1; 7 bases map to TRBD2. J lost 3 bases, V lost 0 bases, and 6 bases had no gene match. This CDR3 contains 16 residues. CDR1 is SGHDT, CDR2 YYEEEE, per germline. The chain's CDR3 is CASSLEGSGHYNEQFF. DNA of the CDR3: TGTGCCAGCAGCTTGGAAGGTAGCGGGCACTACAATGAGCAGTTCTTC.

The CDR3 bases are TGTGCCAGCAGCTCCTCCGGGACAGGGAAACAGACCCAGTACTTC. The encoded protein is CASSSSGTGKQTQYF. The gene calls are TRBV5-6 and TRBJ2-5; 9 bases align to TRBD1. The CDR3 is 15 amino acids. V shed 3 bases and J 6 bases; nucleotides not matched to a gene: 9. Germline V CDR1 and CDR2: SGHDT, YYEEEE. Based on the CDR3 plus reference TRBV5-6 and TRBJ2-5, the full variable domain is DAGVTQSPTHLIKTRGQQVTLRCSPKSGHDTVSWYQQALGQGPQFIFQYYEEEERQRGNFPDRFSGHQFPNYSSELNVNALLLGDSALYLCASSSSGTGKQTQYFGPGTRLLVL.

This sequence joins TRBV29-1 and TRBJ2-5, with D possibly matching TRBD1 (6 bases). V was shortened by 5 bases and J by 2 bases, with 15 bases between the two germline ends. Germline values: CDR1 SQVTM, CDR2 ANQGSEA. The CDR3 is 14 amino acids. The CDR3 protein is CSVTKLDSQETQYF. The CDR3 coding sequence is TGCAGCGTTACCAAGTTGGACAGTCAAGAGACCCAGTACTTC.

The V and J genes are TRBV19 and TRBJ2-2; weak D call: TRBD1 (6 bases). The CDR3 runs 14 residues. CDR1 LNHDA and CDR2 SQIVND come from the germline V gene (reference sequence). Between the trimmed V and J ends, which lost 5 bases and 8 bases, there was a span of 15 bases. The CDR3 reads CASSPSPRGGELFF. The DNA for the CDR3 is TGTGCCAGTAGTCCCTCACCCAGGGGTGGGGAGCTGTTTTTT.

This clone was seen a few times. The chain combines TRBV7-8 with TRBJ1-2; TRBD1 aligns across 8 bases. Germline loops: CDR1 SGHVS, CDR2 FQNEAQ. This CDR3 has 15 residues. The J segment lost 4 bases and the V segment lost 5 bases, leaving 9 bases of the junction unmatched. The DNA of the CDR3 is TGTGCCAGCAGCATATATAAAGGACAGGGCTATGGCTACACCTTC. Translation: CASSIYKGQGYGYTF.

The chain carries TRBV5-4 and TRBJ1-1, with D unclear. The germline gives CDR1 SGHNT, CDR2 YYREEE (reference sequence). V lost 4 bases to trimming and J lost 6 bases, with 16 bases between them. The CDR3 loop spans 14 amino acids. The CDR3 nucleotides are TGTGCCAGCAGCACGTACGAGGGCGGGGCTGAAGCTTTCTTT. Its protein is CASSTYEGGAEAFF.

The chain employs TRBV10-3 and TRBJ1-4, with no clear D. Looked up from germline, CDR1 is ENHRY and CDR2 is SYGVKD. The CDR3 runs 15 residues. The germline V and J ends were trimmed by 2 bases and 0 bases, with 7 bases remaining between them. CDR3 coding DNA: TGTGCCATCAGTGAGCGCAGTGCAACTAATGAAAAACTGTTTTTT. Translated, it gives CAISERSATNEKLFF.

This clone was recorded only once. V and J are TRBV5-1 and TRBJ2-3; 8 bases fit TRBD1. Germline values: CDR1 SGHRS, CDR2 YFSETQ. The length of the CDR3 is 15 residues. The V segment lost 1 base and the J segment 2 bases; nucleotides outside the gene matches: 3. CDR3 protein: CASSLKDRATDTQYF. The CDR3, as DNA: TGCGCCAGCAGCTTGAAGGACAGGGCCACAGATACGCAGTATTTT. Full variable domain (remainder filled in from reference TRBV5-1 and TRBJ2-3): KAGVTQTPRYLIKTRGQQVTLSCSPISGHRSVSWYQQTPGQGLQFLFEYFSETQRNKGNFPGRFSGRQFSNSRSEMNVSTLELGDSALYLCASSLKDRATDTQYFGPGTRLTVL.

The rearrangement joins TRBV6-5 to TRBJ2-7; D might be TRBD2 (5 bases). The CDR3 consists of 13 residues. CDR1 is MNHEY and CDR2 is SVGAGI in the germline V gene. DNA of the CDR3: TGTGCGACACGGGTAGACGGAGGCTACGAGCAGTACGTC. Its protein is CATRVDGGYEQYV.

The rearrangement uses TRBV30 and TRBJ2-4; D possibly corresponds to TRBD2 (5 bases). The CDR3 is 13 amino acids. V was trimmed by 7 bases and J by 5 bases, leaving 15 bases between them. Germline CDR1 and CDR2: GTSNPN and SVGIG (reference sequence). The CDR3 is CASTRRVENIQYF. DNA of the CDR3: TGTGCCTCTACCAGGCGGGTTGAAAACATTCAGTACTTC.

The rearrangement links TRBV9 to TRBJ1-2, with TRBD1 matching 8 bases. Looked up from germline, CDR1 is SGDLS and CDR2 is YYNGEE. The CDR3 covers 18 residues. J was trimmed by 0 bases and V by 4 bases; bases with no gene match: 14. The CDR3 protein is CASSTGQGTSRANYGYTF. The CDR3 nucleotides read TGTGCCAGCAGCACCGGACAGGGAACGTCTCGAGCTAACTATGGCTACACCTTC.

CDR3 DNA sequence: TGTGCCAGCAGCCAAGGTCCAGGGCAGGGGGCATACAATGAGCAGTTCTTC. Protein: CASSQGPGQGAYNEQFF. This sequence joins TRBV3-1 (or the pseudogene TRBV3-2) and TRBJ2-1, with 8 nucleotides matching TRBD1. CDR1 is LGHDT, CDR2 YNNKEL, per germline (reference sequence). The CDR3 contains 17 residues. Trimming took 1 base from V and 4 from J; bases not matched to a gene: 9.

The genes are TRBV5-1 and TRBJ1-3, with TRBD1 identical over 9 bases. Germline V gives CDR1 SGHRS, CDR2 YFSETQ. This CDR3 is built from 17 residues. V was clipped by 3 bases and J by 3 bases; unmatched bases: 10. CDR3 residues: CASSSDKGQGIGNTIYF. The CDR3 nucleotides read TGCGCCAGCAGCTCCGACAAAGGACAGGGGATTGGAAACACCATATATTTT.

The chain has TRBV11-2 and TRBJ1-2; D may be TRBD1 (5 bases). The germline V gene encodes CDR1 SGHAT and CDR2 FQNNGV. With 0 bases removed from V and 8 bases from J, the gap between germline ends came to 10 bases. CDR3 length: 13 amino acids. In DNA form, the CDR3 reads TGTGCCAGCAGCTTAGAACAGGTATACGGCTACACCTTC. Protein sequence: CASSLEQVYGYTF.

Only one count was recorded for this clone. This chain joins TRBV5-1 and TRBJ1-6; D is unclear. CDR1 is SGHRS, CDR2 YFSETQ, per germline. V lost 2 bases and J lost 6, with 15 bases in between. The CDR3 has 16 amino acids. CDR3 nucleotide sequence: TGCGCCAGCAGCTTAAAGACAACAACCGTTAATTCACCCCTCCACTTT. Its protein is CASSLKTTTVNSPLHF.

The rearrangement links TRBV19 to TRBJ2-3; possible D gene TRBD1, 6 bases. Germline CDR1 reads LNHDA; CDR2 reads SQIVND (reference sequence). The V gene lost 7 bases and the J gene lost 3 bases, with 14 bases spanning the gap. The CDR3 has 14 amino acids. The CDR3 region has the DNA TGTGCCAGTAAGATACAGGGTGGAACAGATACGCAGTATTTT. This sequence encodes CASKIQGGTDTQYF.

This clone was found once. The V call is TRBV7-9, the J call TRBJ1-2; possibly TRBD1 for D (6 bases). V lost 5 bases and J 6 bases, leaving 13 bases between the germline ends. Germline CDR1 reads SEHNR; CDR2 reads FQNEAQ (reference sequence). CDR3 length: 13 amino acids. In nucleotides, the CDR3 is TGTGCCAGCAGCGACAGGATCGGTGATGGCTACACCTTC. Encoded protein: CASSDRIGDGYTF.

The chain combines TRBV27 with TRBJ1-3; 7 bases are shared with TRBD1. The CDR3 covers 18 residues. Germline V lookup: CDR1 MNHEY, CDR2 SMNVEV (reference sequence). V lost 5 bases to trimming and J lost 0 bases; unmatched junction nucleotides: 13. In nucleotides, the CDR3 is TGTGCCAGCAGTACAACGGGACAGCCTGCCGTCTCTGGAAACACCATATATTTT. This codes for CASSTTGQPAVSGNTIYF.

Here the CDR3 reads CASRLWSPNEKLFF. The CDR3, as DNA: TGTGCCAGCAGGCTATGGAGTCCTAATGAAAAACTGTTTTTT. This chain links TRBV28 with TRBJ1-4; no clear D. This CDR3 comprises 14 residues. The germline gives CDR1 MDHEN, CDR2 SYDVKM. Trimming took 6 bases from V and 3 from J, leaving 11 bases between them.

The chain recombines TRBV11-3 with TRBJ2-3; 8 bases are shared with TRBD2. V trimming: 5 bases; J trimming: 1 base; junction bases outside the gene matches: 5. CDR1 is SGHNT and CDR2 is YENEEA in the germline V gene. CDR3 length: 15 residues. The CDR3 DNA is TGTGCCAGCAGCCCGGGGGGGAAACGCACAGATACGCAGTATTTT. Its translation is CASSPGGKRTDTQYF.

The chain is built from TRBV5-1 and TRBJ1-6; the match to TRBD1 covers 8 bases. The CDR3 covers 15 residues. CDR1 and CDR2 from the germline V gene are SGHRS and YFSETQ. V dropped 3 bases and J dropped 5; count of bases not matched to a gene: 4. The chain's CDR3 is CASSSLTGDNSPLHF. In DNA, the CDR3 is TGCGCCAGCAGCTCATTGACAGGGGATAATTCACCCCTCCACTTT.

V is TRBV5-5 and J is TRBJ2-7; possible D gene TRBD1, 6 bases. Germline lookup yields CDR1 SGHKS and CDR2 YYEKEE (reference sequence). V gave up 2 bases and J gave up 3 bases, with 6 bases separating them. The CDR3 is made up of 12 amino acids. The CDR3 coding sequence is TGTGCCAGCAGCTTACAGGGCTACGAGCAGTACTTC. Translation gives CASSLQGYEQYF.

This CDR3 reads CASSAGQFLHGYTF. The CDR3 nucleotides are TGTGCCAGCAGCGCAGGACAGTTTCTTCATGGCTACACCTTC. The V call is TRBV6-5, the J call TRBJ1-2, with D possibly TRBD1 on 6 matching bases. Looked up from germline, CDR1 is MNHEY and CDR2 is SVGAGI. The CDR3 covers 14 residues. Trimming pared 6 bases from V and 6 bases from J, leaving 17 bases between.

DNA of the CDR3: TGTGCCAGCAGCTCCGAACAGGGTTACGGCTACACCTTC. This gives the protein CASSSEQGYGYTF. The chain employs TRBV11-2 and TRBJ1-2; perhaps TRBD1 as D (6 bases). In germline, CDR1 is SGHAT, CDR2 FQNNGV. CDR3 length equals 13 residues. Trimming shortened V by 4 bases and J by 8 bases, and 14 bases separated the two germline ends.

The chain has TRBV27 and TRBJ1-1; a weak D match, TRBD1 (6 bases). The CDR3 sequence is 12 residues long. Germline lookup yields CDR1 MNHEY and CDR2 SMNVEV (reference sequence). V was shortened by 4 bases and J by 7 bases, with 10 bases between the two germline ends. CDR3 loop: CASSSGGLEAFF. The CDR3 DNA follows: TGTGCCAGCAGTTCGGGGGGGCTTGAAGCTTTCTTT.

The rearrangement joins TRBV5-4 to TRBJ2-5; maybe TRBD1 (5 bases). This CDR3 has 14 amino acids. The germline V and J ends were trimmed by 2 bases and 2 bases, with 10 bases remaining between them. The germline CDR1 and CDR2 sequences are SGHNT and YYREEE (reference sequence). The CDR3 loop reads CASSFVQAQETQYF. The CDR3 DNA sequence: TGTGCCAGCAGCTTTGTACAGGCTCAAGAGACCCAGTACTTC.

This sequence joins TRBV5-4 and TRBJ2-1, with 10 bases identical to TRBD1. V lost 4 bases and J lost 4; bases outside the gene matches: 5. Germline assignment: CDR1 SGHNT and CDR2 YYREEE (reference sequence). The CDR3 consists of 15 residues. This chain's CDR3 is CASSPGQGTYNEQFF. The CDR3, as DNA: TGTGCCAGCAGCCCGGGACAGGGGACGTACAATGAGCAGTTCTTC.

The rearrangement links TRBV6-1 to TRBJ2-5; 10 bases agree with TRBD2. The CDR3 contains 16 residues. Germline V gene sequence: CDR1 MNHNS, CDR2 SASEGT. Trimming at V came to 0 bases and at J to 2 bases, leaving 3 bases not matched to a gene. The CDR3 is CASSEAPSGGQETQYF. The CDR3 nucleotides read TGTGCCAGCAGTGAAGCGCCTAGCGGGGGTCAAGAGACCCAGTACTTC.